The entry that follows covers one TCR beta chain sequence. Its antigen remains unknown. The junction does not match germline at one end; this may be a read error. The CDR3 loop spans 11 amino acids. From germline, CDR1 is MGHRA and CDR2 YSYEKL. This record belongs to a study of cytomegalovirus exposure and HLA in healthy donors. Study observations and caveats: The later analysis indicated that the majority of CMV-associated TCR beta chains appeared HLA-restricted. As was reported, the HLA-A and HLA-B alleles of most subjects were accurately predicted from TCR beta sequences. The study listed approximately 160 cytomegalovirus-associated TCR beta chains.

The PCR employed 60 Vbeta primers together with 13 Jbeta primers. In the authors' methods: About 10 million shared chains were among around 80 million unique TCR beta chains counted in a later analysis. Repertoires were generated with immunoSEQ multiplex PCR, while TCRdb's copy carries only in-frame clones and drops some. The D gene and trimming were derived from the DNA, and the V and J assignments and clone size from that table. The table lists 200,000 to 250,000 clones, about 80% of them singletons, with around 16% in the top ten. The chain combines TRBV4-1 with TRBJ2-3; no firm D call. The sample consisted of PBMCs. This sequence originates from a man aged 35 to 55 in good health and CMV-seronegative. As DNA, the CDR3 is TGCGCCAGCAGCCACCGTGGTCTCGTTAGTTTT. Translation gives CASSHRGLVSF.